The next 2 T cell receptor beta chains were all read from a single sample in a study of tumor-infiltrating lymphocytes in primary liver carcinoma. With roughly 500 ng total RNA as template and a constant-region primer, TCR beta cDNA was made. Three nested multiplex PCR rounds, a slightly modified ARM-PCR method, built the TCR beta libraries. A C-beta reverse primer was combined with TRBV1-TRBV30 forward primers in the first two PCR rounds, and each round had roughly 9 cycles. Via MiXCR, TCRdb re-called the multiplex PCR reads, giving one row per CDR3 protein. There are roughly 100,000 distinct CDR3 sequences in the sample; about 70% occur only once, and about 12% lies in the top ten. Co-extraction yielded RNA and DNA from 20-30 mg of unsorted bulk tissue. The sequenced sample was liver tumor tissue from sampling region 2. The subset was: tumor region T2, inferior pole. The receptor set was obtained from a woman aged 60-70 years with primary liver carcinoma and hepatitis B virus infection.

Comment on this clonotype: A read error may account for a junction end that differs from germline. V usage is TRBV4-1 and J usage is TRBJ2-5, with TRBD1 identical over 9 bases. Germline CDR1 MGHRA, CDR2 YSYEKL. This CDR3 has 14 residues. CDR3 nucleotide sequence: TGCGCCAGCAGCCCAAAGGACAGGGGAGAGACCCAGTGTTTC. It specifies CASSPKDRGETQCF.

Remarks on this clonotype: Being one base from a much bigger clone, this may be a read error. The chain is built from TRBV7-8 and TRBJ2-7, with 8 bases aligning to TRBD2. The V segment lost 4 bases and the J segment 3 bases; nucleotides outside the gene matches: 5. Germline CDR1 reads SGHVS; CDR2 reads FQNEAQ. The CDR3 is 14 amino acids. The CDR3 spells CASSSRTSSYEQYF. CDR3 DNA sequence: TGTGCCAGCAGCTCCAGGACTAGCAGCTACGAGCAGTACTTC.